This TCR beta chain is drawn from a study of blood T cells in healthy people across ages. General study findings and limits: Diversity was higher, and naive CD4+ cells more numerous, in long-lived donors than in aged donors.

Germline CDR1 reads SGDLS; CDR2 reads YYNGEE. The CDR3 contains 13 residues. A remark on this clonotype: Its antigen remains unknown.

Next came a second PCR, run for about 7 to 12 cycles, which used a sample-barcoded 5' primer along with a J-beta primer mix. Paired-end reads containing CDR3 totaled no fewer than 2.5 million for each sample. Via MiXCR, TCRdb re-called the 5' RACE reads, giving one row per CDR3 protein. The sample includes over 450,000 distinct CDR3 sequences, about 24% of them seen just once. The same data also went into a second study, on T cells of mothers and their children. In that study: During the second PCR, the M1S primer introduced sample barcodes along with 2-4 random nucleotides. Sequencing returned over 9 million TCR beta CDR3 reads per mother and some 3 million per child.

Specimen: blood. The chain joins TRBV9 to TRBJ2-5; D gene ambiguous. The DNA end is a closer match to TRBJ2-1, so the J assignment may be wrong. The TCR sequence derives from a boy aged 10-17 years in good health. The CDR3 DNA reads TGTGCCAGCAGCGTAGTTAGCTCCGCTGAGCAGTTCTTC. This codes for CASSVVSSAEQFF.